The present TCR beta chain was sequenced within a study of T cells after yellow fever vaccination. MiXCR was run by TCRdb on the 5' RACE reads, yielding one entry per CDR3 protein. This table holds 500,000 to 650,000 distinct CDR3 sequences, roughly 12% found once. There are a few counts of this clonotype. Germline assignment: CDR1 MNHEY and CDR2 SVGAGI. Between the trimmed V and J ends, which lost 3 bases and 4 bases, there was a span of 13 bases. The CDR3 spans 14 residues. Source: PBMCs, taken on the day of the yellow fever booster vaccination. The sequence came from a man aged 25-45 years who received the YFV17D yellow fever vaccine. The rearrangement uses TRBV6-5 and TRBJ2-7; D gene unclear. The CDR3 sequence: CASSYSQYLYEQYF. The CDR3 nucleotides read TGTGCCAGCAGTTATTCCCAGTACCTATACGAGCAGTACTTC.